This TCR beta chain was identified in a study of response to subunit inactivated influenza vaccine. TCRdb reanalysed the RT-PCR reads using MiXCR and keeps one entry per CDR3 protein. The sample lists about 240,000 distinct CDR3 sequences; 10% to 15% were seen once. Germline CDR1 reads SGHTA; CDR2 reads FQGNSA. The CDR3 runs to 15 residues. Trimming removed 6 bases from V and 1 base from J; junction bases left unmatched: 7. This clonotype was seen a handful of times. Specimen: non-naive T cells sorted from PBMCs, collected around two weeks before vaccination. This clonotype was obtained from a man aged 50-60 years who received an inactivated influenza vaccine. The V and J genes are TRBV7-2 and TRBJ2-5, with 8 positions matching TRBD2. The CDR3 spells CASRPGGGPQETQYF. The CDR3 coding sequence is TGTGCCAGCAGGCCCGGGGGGGGGCCCCAAGAGACCCAGTACTTC.